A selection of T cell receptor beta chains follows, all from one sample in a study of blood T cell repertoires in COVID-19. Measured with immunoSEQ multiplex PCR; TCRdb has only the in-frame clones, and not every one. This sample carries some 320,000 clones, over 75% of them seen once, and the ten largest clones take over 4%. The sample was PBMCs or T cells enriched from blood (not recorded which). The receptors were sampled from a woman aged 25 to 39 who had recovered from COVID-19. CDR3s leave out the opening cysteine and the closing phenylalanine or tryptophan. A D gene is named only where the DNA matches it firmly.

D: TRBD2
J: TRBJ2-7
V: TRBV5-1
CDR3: ASSYGRLAGRYEQY

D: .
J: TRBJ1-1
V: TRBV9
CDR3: ASSSRDYHTEAF

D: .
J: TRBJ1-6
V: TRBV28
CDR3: ASGESPGDSPLH

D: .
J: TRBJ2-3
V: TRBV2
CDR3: ASRERTDTQY

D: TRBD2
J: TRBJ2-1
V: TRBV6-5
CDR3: ASSSLGGGYNEQF

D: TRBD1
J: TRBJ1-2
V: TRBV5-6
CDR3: ASSARDRDHGYT

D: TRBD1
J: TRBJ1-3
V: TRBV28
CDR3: ACHDPGTANTIY

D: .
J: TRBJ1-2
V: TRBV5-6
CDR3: ASSLRNYGYT

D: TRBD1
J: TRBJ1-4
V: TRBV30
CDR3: AWSLAGGTNEKLF

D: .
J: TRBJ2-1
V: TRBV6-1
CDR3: ASSESNNEQF

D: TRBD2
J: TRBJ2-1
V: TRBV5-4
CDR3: ASSLALAGDYNEQF

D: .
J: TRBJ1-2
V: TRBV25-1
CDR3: ASSEKSQGNFYGYT

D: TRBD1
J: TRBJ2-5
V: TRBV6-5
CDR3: ASRDHRTGPETQY

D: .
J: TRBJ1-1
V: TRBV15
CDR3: ATSRGEGYDTEAF

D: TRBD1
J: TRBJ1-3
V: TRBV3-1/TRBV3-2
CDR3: ASNDRGSGNTIY

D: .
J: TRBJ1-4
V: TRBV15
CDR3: ATSRETGKLF

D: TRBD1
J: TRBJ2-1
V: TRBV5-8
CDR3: ASSMTGVVNEQF

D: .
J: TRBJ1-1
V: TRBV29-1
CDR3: SVQNLVRVSGTEAF

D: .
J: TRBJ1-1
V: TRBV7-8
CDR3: ASSRGPEAF

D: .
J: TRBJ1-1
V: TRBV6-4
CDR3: ASSDLMRAWRTEAF

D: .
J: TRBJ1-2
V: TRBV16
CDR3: ASSQWAGRYYGYT

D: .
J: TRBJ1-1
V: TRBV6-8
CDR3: ASSPGTSDTEAF

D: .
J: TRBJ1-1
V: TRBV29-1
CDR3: SVEIRDYAEAF

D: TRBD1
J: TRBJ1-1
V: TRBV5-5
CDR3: ASSLAGGYTEAF

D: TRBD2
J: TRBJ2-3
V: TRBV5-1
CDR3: ASSLSSGGTDTQY

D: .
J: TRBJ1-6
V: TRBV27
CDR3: ASSATARGTLH

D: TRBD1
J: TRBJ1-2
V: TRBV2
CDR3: ASSYTGGEGYT

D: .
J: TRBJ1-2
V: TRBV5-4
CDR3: ASSPRTDPAHGYT

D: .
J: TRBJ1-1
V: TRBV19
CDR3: ASSLGLGTEAF

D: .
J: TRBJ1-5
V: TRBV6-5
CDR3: ASSYSRDNQPQH

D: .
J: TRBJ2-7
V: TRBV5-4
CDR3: ASSPRGDFYEQY

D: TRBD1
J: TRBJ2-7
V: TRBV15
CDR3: ATSRDLPGQGVHEQY

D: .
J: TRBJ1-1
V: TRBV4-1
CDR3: ASTPPRRGAEAF

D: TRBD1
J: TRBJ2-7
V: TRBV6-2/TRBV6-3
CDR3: ASSSPRRVNRGQNEQY

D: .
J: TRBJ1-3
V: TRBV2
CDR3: ASRGDWTGNTIY

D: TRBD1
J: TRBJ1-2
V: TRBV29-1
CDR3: SAHTGQVHGYT

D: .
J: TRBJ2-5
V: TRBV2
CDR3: ASSEARLGETQY

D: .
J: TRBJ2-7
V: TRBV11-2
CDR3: ASSLASSYEQY

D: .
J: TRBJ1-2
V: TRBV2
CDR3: ASTRVGDGYT

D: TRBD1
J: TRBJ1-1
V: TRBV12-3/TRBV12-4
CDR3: ASSPTGAEAF

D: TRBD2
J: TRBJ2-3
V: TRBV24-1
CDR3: ATSDSDPAGGTDTQY

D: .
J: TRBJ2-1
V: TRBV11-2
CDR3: ASSLDRYHEQF

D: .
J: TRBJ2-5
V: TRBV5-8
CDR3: ASSSGGEGQPRNQY

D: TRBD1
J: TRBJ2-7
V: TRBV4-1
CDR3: ASSMTGLHEQY

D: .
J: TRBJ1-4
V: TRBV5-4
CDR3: ASSLAVGGKLF

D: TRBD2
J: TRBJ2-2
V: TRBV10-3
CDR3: ATTAGVFPNTGELF

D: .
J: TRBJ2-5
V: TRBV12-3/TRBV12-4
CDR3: ASSPSQETQY

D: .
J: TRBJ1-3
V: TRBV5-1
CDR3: ASSSTEAKGNTIY

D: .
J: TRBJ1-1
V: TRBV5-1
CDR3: ASSLQQAMNTEAF